The 20 T cell receptor beta chains presented below share a single source sample, sequenced in a study of beta chain features in type 1 diabetes (dated 2018 in TCRdb). General conclusions and limits of the study: A moderate but significant shortening of TCRB CDR3 length was observed in type 1 diabetes patients in all four CD4+ subsets.

To prepare the library, the immunoSEQ multiplex PCR assay was applied. The entire isolated RNA was reverse transcribed using the High Capacity cDNA Reverse Transcription Kit, and thus expressed TCRB transcripts were sequenced. TCRdb limited this immuneACCESS table to in-frame rearrangements with V and J called. A share of clones is missing; checked studies link under half to unresolved V genes, and the rest is unexplained. A total of about 370,000 clones appear in this sample, 9.6% of them only once. 0.55% to 0.75% of the sample goes to the ten largest clones. These receptors have no known antigen. The sequencing input was central memory CD4+ T cells from blood. The receptors here all came from a man younger than 45 with type 1 diabetes.

There are a few counts of this clone. V and J are TRBV28 and TRBJ2-6; possible D gene TRBD1, 5 bases. The CDR3 contains 15 residues. CDR1 is MDHEN, CDR2 SYDVKM, per germline. V was clipped by 8 bases and J by 0 bases, with 11 bases between them. CDR3 DNA sequence: TGTGCCAGCGGGGCACTATCCTCTGGGGCCAACGTCCTGACTTTC. Amino acids: CASGALSSGANVLTF.

The chain is built from TRBV30 and TRBJ2-7, with 7 positions matching TRBD1. J was trimmed by 4 bases and V by 5 bases; bases with no gene match: 5. The CDR3 is 12 amino acids. The V gene's germline CDR1 is GTSNPN and CDR2 SVGIG (reference sequence). This CDR3 is CAWLQGSYEQYF. CDR3 nucleotide sequence: TGTGCCTGGTTACAGGGGTCGTACGAGCAGTACTTC.

This clone was found many times. This chain joins TRBV7-3 and TRBJ1-4; D uncertain. The germline V and J ends were trimmed by 5 bases and 7 bases, with 14 bases remaining between them. In germline, CDR1 is SGHTA, CDR2 FQGTGA. The CDR3 consists of 14 residues. The CDR3 region has the DNA TGTGCCAGCAGCATGGGTTCAGGAGGTGAAAAACTGTTTTTT. This gives the protein CASSMGSGGEKLFF.

This clone was recorded at least ten times. This chain links TRBV5-1 with TRBJ1-2; TRBD1 agrees at 7 bases. Germline assignment: CDR1 SGHRS and CDR2 YFSETQ. With V trimmed by 6 bases and J by 7 bases, 6 bases remained unmatched. The CDR3 is 12 residues long. The CDR3 bases are TGCGCCAGCACAATACAGGGGACTGGCTACACCTTC. This gives the protein CASTIQGTGYTF.

The V gene is TRBV7-9, the J gene TRBJ2-2; D may be TRBD2 (5 bases). From germline, CDR1 is SEHNR and CDR2 FQNEAQ (reference sequence). Trimming stripped 6 bases from V and 7 bases from J, with 9 bases between. The CDR3 extends over 12 amino acids. This CDR3 reads CASSYGGGELFF. CDR3 nucleotide sequence: TGTGCCAGCAGTTACGGAGGCGGGGAGCTGTTTTTT. Supplemented by reference TRBV7-9 and TRBJ2-2, the full variable domain reads DTGVSQNPRHKITKRGQNVTFRCDPISEHNRLYWYRQTLGQGPEFLTYFQNEAQLEKSRLLSDRFSAERPKGSFSTLEIQRTEQGDSAMYLCASSYGGGELFFGEGSRLTVL.

The chain combines TRBV28 with TRBJ2-7, with 8 nucleotides matching TRBD1. The CDR3 totals 15 residues. J gave up 0 bases and V 3 bases, and 4 bases lay outside the gene matches. Germline lookup yields CDR1 MDHEN and CDR2 SYDVKM. CDR3 in DNA: TGTGCCAGCAGTTTGGGACAGGTAGACTCCTACGAGCAGTACTTC. Protein: CASSLGQVDSYEQYF.

This chain links TRBV6-5 with TRBJ1-2; D is undetermined. This CDR3 comprises 15 residues. Germline V lookup: CDR1 MNHEY, CDR2 SVGAGI. V gave up 0 bases and J gave up 6 bases, with 14 bases separating them. CDR3 region: CASSYSYIPGNGYTF. The CDR3, as DNA: TGTGCCAGCAGTTACTCCTACATTCCCGGCAATGGCTACACCTTC.

This clone showed up just a few times. V usage is TRBV5-1 and J usage is TRBJ2-3; D is possibly TRBD1 or TRBD2 (6 bases each). The V gene's germline CDR1 is SGHRS and CDR2 YFSETQ. Trimming cost V 4 bases and J 2 bases, with 11 bases left between them. The CDR3 is made up of 14 amino acids. This CDR3 is CASSAGHLTDTQYF. The DNA of the CDR3 is TGCGCCAGCAGCGCGGGACACCTCACAGATACGCAGTATTTT.

This CDR3 is CASSLEAGVSYEQYF. The CDR3 DNA sequence: TGTGCCAGCAGCTTGGAAGCTGGCGTATCCTACGAGCAGTACTTC. The chain joins TRBV5-8 to TRBJ2-5; no reliable D call. The J call may not be correct, given that the DNA end is closer to TRBJ2-7. The CDR3 has 15 residues. The germline V gene has CDR1 SGHTS and CDR2 YDEGEE.

In its sample, this clone was seen many times. The rearrangement links TRBV29-1 to TRBJ2-3, with D maybe TRBD2 (6 bases). Germline V lookup: CDR1 SQVTM, CDR2 ANQGSEA. This CDR3 has 14 residues. Deletions cut 0 bases from V and 2 bases from J, with 9 bases between. CDR3 loop: CSVEDGRPTDTQYF. CDR3 nucleotides: TGCAGCGTTGAAGACGGGAGACCCACAGATACGCAGTATTTT.

This clone was detected many times. CDR3 nucleotide sequence: TGTGCCAGCAGCACTGCGCGGGAGAGGGATACGCAGTATTTT. It specifies CASSTARERDTQYF. The chain is built from TRBV9 and TRBJ2-3, with 7 nucleotides matching TRBD2. V lost 4 bases, J lost 6 bases, and 8 bases stayed unmatched. The CDR3 spans 14 residues. CDR1 is SGDLS and CDR2 is YYNGEE in the germline V gene.

The chain carries TRBV5-1 and TRBJ2-5, with TRBD1 as a possible D gene (6 bases). Germline V gene data show CDR1 as SGHRS and CDR2 as YFSETQ. The V and J ends lost 6 bases and 1 base respectively, with 19 bases between them. This CDR3 region has 16 residues. The CDR3 sequence is CASNPGQRSFQETQYF. CDR3 DNA: TGCGCCAGCAATCCCGGACAGCGCTCCTTCCAAGAGACCCAGTACTTC.

J is TRBJ1-4 and V is TRBV19; possibly TRBD1 for D (5 bases). Trimming removed 1 base at V and 5 bases at J, with 8 bases between. The CDR3 totals 14 residues. CDR1 and CDR2 (germline): LNHDA, SQIVND (reference sequence). CDR3 protein: CASSIAGGNEKLFF. Written as DNA, the CDR3 is TGTGCCAGTAGTATAGCCGGGGGGAATGAAAAACTGTTTTTT.

This clone was seen more than once but under ten times. The chain joins TRBV5-1 to TRBJ2-2, with D uncertain. V lost 4 bases and J lost 1, with 11 bases in between. CDR3 length equals 15 residues. The germline CDR1 and CDR2 sequences are SGHRS and YFSETQ. The CDR3 coding sequence is TGCGCCAGCAGCCCTCGGGCGGAGAACACCGGGGAGCTGTTTTTT. Its protein product is CASSPRAENTGELFF. Based on the CDR3 plus reference TRBV5-1 and TRBJ2-2, the full variable domain is KAGVTQTPRYLIKTRGQQVTLSCSPISGHRSVSWYQQTPGQGLQFLFEYFSETQRNKGNFPGRFSGRQFSNSRSEMNVSTLELGDSALYLCASSPRAENTGELFFGEGSRLTVL.

This chain uses TRBV6-6 with TRBJ2-1; D is possibly TRBD1 (5 bases). V lost 8 bases and J lost 3, with 14 bases in between. From germline, CDR1 is MNHNY and CDR2 SVGAGI (reference sequence). The CDR3 sequence is 14 residues long. CDR3 nucleotides: TGTGCCAGCGAGGAAGGGGAATACTACAATGAGCAGTTCTTC. As protein: CASEEGEYYNEQFF.

This clone has a handful of counts. V usage is TRBV18 and J usage is TRBJ2-1; D not certain. Deletions cut 3 bases from V and 4 bases from J, with 10 bases between. There are 14 residues in the CDR3. Germline lookup yields CDR1 KGHSH and CDR2 LQKENI. CDR3 residues: CASSPKDVYNEQFF. The CDR3 DNA reads TGTGCCAGCTCACCTAAAGACGTATACAATGAGCAGTTCTTC. The full variable domain, completed using reference TRBV18 and TRBJ2-1, is NAGVMQNPRHLVRRRGQEARLRCSPMKGHSHVYWYRQLPEEGLKFMVYLQKENIIDESGMPKERFSAEFPKEGPSILRIQQVVRGDSAAYFCASSPKDVYNEQFFGPGTRLTVL.

The genes are TRBV2 and TRBJ2-1; no firm D call. The CDR3 sequence is 13 residues long. Germline V CDR1 and CDR2: SNHLY, FYNNEI. V was pared by 4 bases and J by 5 bases, with 9 bases between. CDR3 sequence (DNA): TGTGCCAGCAGTGGACAAGGGAACAATGAGCAGTTCTTC. It codes for CASSGQGNNEQFF. Using reference TRBV2 and TRBJ2-1 for the parts outside the CDR3, the full variable domain is EPEVTQTPSHQVTQMGQEVILRCVPISNHLYFYWYRQILGQKVEFLVSFYNNEISEKSEIFDDQFSVERPDGSNFTLKIRSTKLEDSAMYFCASSGQGNNEQFFGPGTRLTVL.

This clone came up many times. Other DNA sequences in this sample translate to the same CDR3. The genes are TRBV14 and TRBJ1-2; D gene unclear. Deletions cut 4 bases from V and 2 bases from J, with 8 bases between. Germline-derived CDR1 and CDR2 are SGHDN and FVKESK. The CDR3 runs 13 residues. The CDR3 nucleotides are TGTGCCAGCAGCCCGGACGAAAACTATGGCTACACCTTC. It codes for CASSPDENYGYTF.

V is TRBV2 and J is TRBJ2-5, with D perhaps matching TRBD2 (6 bases). Germline loops: CDR1 SNHLY, CDR2 FYNNEI. The CDR3 totals 14 residues. Trimming took off 5 bases at V and 3 bases at J, with 13 bases between the two ends. CDR3 sequence: CASSLAASEETQYF. In DNA form, the CDR3 reads TGTGCCAGCAGTTTAGCGGCATCCGAAGAGACCCAGTACTTC.

The rearrangement uses TRBV4-2 and TRBJ1-1, with 8 bases identical to TRBD1. Germline CDR1 and CDR2: LGHNA and YNFKEQ. V was pared by 1 base and J by 1 base, with 8 bases of the junction left unmatched. This CDR3 is built from 17 residues. CDR3 sequence (DNA): TGTGCCAGCAGCCAAGGATCAGGGGGCGAGGAGAACACTGAAGCTTTCTTT. It codes for CASSQGSGGEENTEAFF.